This TCR beta chain came from a study of radiotherapy plus CTLA-4 blockade in lung cancer. This table comes from immunoSEQ multiplex PCR, and its TCRdb copy is limited to in-frame clones, with some not included. The sample contains just over 35,000 clones, approximately 85% of which appear only once. Study-wide points: Per reports, early blood T cell clone dynamics, plus interferon-beta, forecast response most strongly.

This clone was found once. The target antigen is unknown. Focal radiation was given together with CTLA-4 blockade (ipilimumab) to patients with chemo-refractory metastatic non-small-cell lung cancer. The V gene end was trimmed by 2 bases and the J gene end by 0 bases; junction bases not matched to a gene: 6. This CDR3 spans 19 amino acids. Germline CDR1 reads SGHVS; CDR2 reads FNYEAQ. This clonotype originated in a human donor with non-small cell lung cancer who had stable disease on radiotherapy plus ipilimumab. The specimen was peripheral blood, collected from a patient treated with radiotherapy plus ipilimumab. The chain links TRBV7-6 to TRBJ2-2; 13 bases line up with TRBD2. CDR3 sequence: CASSLLIGTSGTNTGELFF. The CDR3 region has the DNA TGTGCCAGCAGCTTACTTATAGGGACTAGCGGGACGAACACCGGGGAGCTGTTTTTT.